Listed below are T cell receptor beta chains from one sample, sequenced in a study of blood T cell repertoires in COVID-19. Measured with immunoSEQ multiplex PCR; TCRdb has only the in-frame clones, and not every one. This table holds about 260,000 clones, around 87% found once. The material sequenced was peripheral blood. The receptors stem from a woman in her 40s who had recovered from COVID-19. Both conserved end residues are part of each CDR3. A D gene is named only where the DNA matches it firmly.

v_gene,d_gene,CDR3aa
TRBV6-1,NA,CASSERAENTGELFF
TRBV19,TRBD1,CASRSGLGQGMVDYGYTF
TRBV7-9,NA,CASSLGQGMRNTIYF
TRBV5-4,NA,CASSLVGGRNTEAFF
TRBV10-3,NA,CAISEPGADTQYF
TRBV2,TRBD1,CASSITTGVGEQYF
TRBV19,NA,CASSWGTRSSPLHF
TRBV10-3,TRBD1,CAISERRTGYNSPLHF
TRBV6-5,NA,CASSRVPDREQFF
TRBV12-3/TRBV12-4,NA,CASRPQGSYEQYF
TRBV27,TRBD1,CASSPKTGIRQYF
TRBV11-2,NA,CASSFAPETEAFF
TRBV7-3,TRBD2,CASSLLSGANEQFF
TRBV12-1,NA,CASSSGGGSKRETQYF
TRBV7-9,TRBD2,CASSPGLAGGRVETQYF
TRBV3-1/TRBV3-2,NA,CASSQDRAGKRKLFF
TRBV4-1,NA,CASSSRPLPGETQYF
TRBV7-2,NA,CASSSPGQPQHF
TRBV29-1,TRBD2,CSATIAGQYNEQFF
TRBV4-1,NA,CASSQGPNQPQHF
TRBV27,NA,CASSLSPSPGETQYF
TRBV30,TRBD1,CASGTGGNEQFF
TRBV7-9,NA,CASSPYGTAYEQYF
TRBV7-2,NA,CASNEWVQGGGYTF
TRBV4-3,NA,CASSLGVLSMNTEAFF
TRBV11-2,NA,CASSLDGVEQYF
TRBV11-3,TRBD1,CASSLGQGSYNEQFF
TRBV19,NA,CASSIAGNSYEQYF
TRBV7-6,NA,CAASRGSSTYSNQPQHF
TRBV14,NA,CASSQAKRAGGLTEAFF
TRBV9,TRBD1,CASTQGQLNTEAFF
TRBV5-4,TRBD1,CASWGTGAGNTIYF
TRBV18,NA,CASSPSRGEPLHF
TRBV3-1/TRBV3-2,NA,CASSPRDLSYEQYF
TRBV18,NA,CASSPLDGYTF
TRBV5-4,TRBD2,CASSSGSGGTNEQFF
TRBV19,TRBD1,CASRTVGTGSHGYTF
TRBV12-3/TRBV12-4,NA,CASSFQGHTEAFF
TRBV2,NA,CASSEEEYQETQYF
TRBV6-6,TRBD1,CASSPGPHGTERGNYGYTF
TRBV30,NA,CAWSGGQGAGYTF
TRBV6-5,TRBD1,CASRVTGRNTEAFF